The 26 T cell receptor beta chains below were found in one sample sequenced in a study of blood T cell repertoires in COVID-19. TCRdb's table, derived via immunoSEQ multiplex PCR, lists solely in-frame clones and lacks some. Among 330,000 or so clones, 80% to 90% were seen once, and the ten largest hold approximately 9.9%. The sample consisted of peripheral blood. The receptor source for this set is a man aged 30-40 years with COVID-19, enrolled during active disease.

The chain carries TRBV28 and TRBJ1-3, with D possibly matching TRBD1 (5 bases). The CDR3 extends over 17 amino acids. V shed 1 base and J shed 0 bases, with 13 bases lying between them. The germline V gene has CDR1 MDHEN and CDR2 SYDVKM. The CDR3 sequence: CASSLFRGVLSGNTIYF. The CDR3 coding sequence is TGTGCCAGCAGTTTATTCCGGGGGGTCCTCTCTGGAAACACCATATATTTT.

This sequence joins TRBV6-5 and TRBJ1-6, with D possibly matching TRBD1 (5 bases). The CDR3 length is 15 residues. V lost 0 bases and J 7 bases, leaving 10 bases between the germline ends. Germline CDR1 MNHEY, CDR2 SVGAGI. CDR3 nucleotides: TGTGCCAGCAGTTACTCGTTGGGGGGGAATTCACCCCTCCACTTT. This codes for CASSYSLGGNSPLHF.

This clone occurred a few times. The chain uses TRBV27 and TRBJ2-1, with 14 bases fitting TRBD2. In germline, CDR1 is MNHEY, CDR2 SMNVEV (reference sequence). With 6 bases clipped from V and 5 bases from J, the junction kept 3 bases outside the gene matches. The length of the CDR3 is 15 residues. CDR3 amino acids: CASSPTSGRDNEQFF. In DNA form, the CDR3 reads TGTGCCAGCAGCCCGACTAGCGGGAGGGACAATGAGCAGTTCTTC.

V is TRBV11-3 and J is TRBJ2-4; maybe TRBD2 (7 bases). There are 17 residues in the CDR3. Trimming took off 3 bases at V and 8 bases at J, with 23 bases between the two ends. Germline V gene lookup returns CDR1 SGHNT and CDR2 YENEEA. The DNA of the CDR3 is TGTGCCAGCAGCTTTGGGGGGGCTAGAAAGGGCGGAGACATTCAGTACTTC. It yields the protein CASSFGGARKGGDIQYF.

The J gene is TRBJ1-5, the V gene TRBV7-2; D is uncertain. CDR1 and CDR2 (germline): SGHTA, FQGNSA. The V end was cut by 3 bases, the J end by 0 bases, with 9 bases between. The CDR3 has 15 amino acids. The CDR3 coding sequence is TGTGCCAGCAGCTTCTTTAGAGTTAGCAATCAGCCCCAGCATTTT. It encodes CASSFFRVSNQPQHF.

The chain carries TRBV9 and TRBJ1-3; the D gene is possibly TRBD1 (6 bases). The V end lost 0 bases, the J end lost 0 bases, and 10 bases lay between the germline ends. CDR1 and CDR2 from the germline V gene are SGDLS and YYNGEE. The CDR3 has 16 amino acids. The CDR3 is CASSVGVRGSGNTIYF. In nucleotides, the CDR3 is TGTGCCAGCAGCGTAGGGGTCAGGGGCTCTGGAAACACCATATATTTT.

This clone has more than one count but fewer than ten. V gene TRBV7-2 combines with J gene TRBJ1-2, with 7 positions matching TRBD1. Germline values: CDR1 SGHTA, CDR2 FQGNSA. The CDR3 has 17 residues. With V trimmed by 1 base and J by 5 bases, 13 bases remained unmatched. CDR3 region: CASSLEGSTGTNYGYTF. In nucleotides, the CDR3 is TGTGCCAGCAGCTTAGAGGGGTCGACAGGGACAAATTATGGCTACACCTTC.

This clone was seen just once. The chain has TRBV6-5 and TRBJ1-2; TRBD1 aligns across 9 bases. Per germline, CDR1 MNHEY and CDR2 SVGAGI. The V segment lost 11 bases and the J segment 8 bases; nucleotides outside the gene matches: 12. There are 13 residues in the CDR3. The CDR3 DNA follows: TGTGCCGCATCCGGCGGGACAGGGTACGGCTACACCTTC. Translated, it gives CAASGGTGYGYTF.

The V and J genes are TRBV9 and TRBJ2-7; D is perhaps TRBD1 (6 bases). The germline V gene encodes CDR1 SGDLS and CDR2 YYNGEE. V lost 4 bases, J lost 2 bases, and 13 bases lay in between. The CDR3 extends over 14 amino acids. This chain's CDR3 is CASSIRDNTYEQYF. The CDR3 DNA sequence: TGTGCCAGCAGCATCCGGGACAATACCTACGAGCAGTACTTC. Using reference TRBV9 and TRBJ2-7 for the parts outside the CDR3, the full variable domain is DSGVTQTPKHLITATGQRVTLRCSPRSGDLSVYWYQQSLDQGLQFLIQYYNGEERAKGNILERFSAQQFPDLHSELNLSSLELGDSALYFCASSIRDNTYEQYFGPGTRLTVT.

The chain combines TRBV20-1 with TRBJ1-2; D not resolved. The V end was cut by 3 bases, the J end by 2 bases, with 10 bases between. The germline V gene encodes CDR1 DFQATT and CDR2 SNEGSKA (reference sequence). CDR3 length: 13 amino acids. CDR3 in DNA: TGCAGTGCTAGTCACGGGATCAACTATGGCTACACCTTC. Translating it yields CSASHGINYGYTF.

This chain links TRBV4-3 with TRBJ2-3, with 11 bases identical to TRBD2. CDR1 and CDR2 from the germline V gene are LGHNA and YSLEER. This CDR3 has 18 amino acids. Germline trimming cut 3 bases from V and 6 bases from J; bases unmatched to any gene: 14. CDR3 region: CASSQERGSGGAADTQYF. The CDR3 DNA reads TGCGCCAGCAGCCAGGAGCGGGGTAGCGGGGGGGCCGCGGATACGCAGTATTTT.

As DNA, the CDR3 is TGCAGCGTTGAAAAGTTTCGCAGGGCGGAGACCCAGTACTTC. Amino acid sequence: CSVEKFRRAETQYF. The rearrangement uses TRBV29-1 and TRBJ2-5; a possible D gene is TRBD1 (5 bases). Germline V gene data show CDR1 as SQVTM and CDR2 as ANQGSEA. V was cut by 2 bases and J by 5 bases, with 15 bases left in between. This CDR3 region has 14 residues. Full variable domain (rest looked up from reference TRBV29-1 and TRBJ2-5): SAVISQKPSRDICQRGTSLTIQCQVDSQVTMMFWYRQQPGQSLTLIATANQGSEATYESGFVIDKFPISRPNLTFSTLTVSNMSPEDSSIYLCSVEKFRRAETQYFGPGTRLLVL.

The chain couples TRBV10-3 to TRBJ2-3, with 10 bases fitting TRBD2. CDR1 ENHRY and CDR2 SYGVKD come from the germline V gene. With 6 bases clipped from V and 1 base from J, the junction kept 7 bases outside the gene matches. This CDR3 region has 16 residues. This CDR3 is CAISSPLAGGTDTQYF. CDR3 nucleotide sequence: TGTGCCATCAGCTCTCCTCTAGCGGGGGGCACAGATACGCAGTATTTT.

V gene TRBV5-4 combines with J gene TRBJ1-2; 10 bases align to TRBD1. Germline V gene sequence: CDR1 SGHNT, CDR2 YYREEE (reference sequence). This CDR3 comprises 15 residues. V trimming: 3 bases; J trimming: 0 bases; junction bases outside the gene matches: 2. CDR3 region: CASSSGQGANYGYTF. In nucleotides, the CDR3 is TGTGCCAGCAGCTCCGGACAGGGGGCTAACTATGGCTACACCTTC.

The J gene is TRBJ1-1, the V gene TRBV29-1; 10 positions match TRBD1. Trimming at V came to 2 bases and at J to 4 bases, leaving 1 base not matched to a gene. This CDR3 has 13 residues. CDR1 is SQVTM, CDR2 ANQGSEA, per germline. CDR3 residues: CSVERTGGTEAFF. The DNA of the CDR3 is TGCAGCGTTGAAAGGACAGGGGGCACTGAAGCTTTCTTT. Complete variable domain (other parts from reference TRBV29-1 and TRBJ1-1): SAVISQKPSRDICQRGTSLTIQCQVDSQVTMMFWYRQQPGQSLTLIATANQGSEATYESGFVIDKFPISRPNLTFSTLTVSNMSPEDSSIYLCSVERTGGTEAFFGQGTRLTVV.

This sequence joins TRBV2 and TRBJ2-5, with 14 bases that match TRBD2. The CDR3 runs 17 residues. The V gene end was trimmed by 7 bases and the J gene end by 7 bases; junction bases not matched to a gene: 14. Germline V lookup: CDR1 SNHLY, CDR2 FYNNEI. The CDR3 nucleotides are TGTGCCAGCACGGGACTAGCGGGGGTGGCACCGGGGGGGACCCAGTACTTC. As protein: CASTGLAGVAPGGTQYF.

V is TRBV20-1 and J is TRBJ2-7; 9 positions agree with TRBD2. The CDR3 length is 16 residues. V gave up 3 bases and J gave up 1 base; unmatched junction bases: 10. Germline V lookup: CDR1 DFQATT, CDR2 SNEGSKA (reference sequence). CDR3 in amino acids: CSASGLAGLFSYEQYF. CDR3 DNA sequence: TGCAGTGCTAGTGGGCTAGCGGGGCTATTTTCCTACGAGCAGTACTTC.

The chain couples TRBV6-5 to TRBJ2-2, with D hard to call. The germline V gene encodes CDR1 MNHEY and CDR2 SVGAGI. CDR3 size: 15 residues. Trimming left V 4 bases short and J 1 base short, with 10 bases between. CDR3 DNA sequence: TGTGCCAGCAGTTTAATTAAACTGAACACCGGGGAGCTGTTTTTT. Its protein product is CASSLIKLNTGELFF.

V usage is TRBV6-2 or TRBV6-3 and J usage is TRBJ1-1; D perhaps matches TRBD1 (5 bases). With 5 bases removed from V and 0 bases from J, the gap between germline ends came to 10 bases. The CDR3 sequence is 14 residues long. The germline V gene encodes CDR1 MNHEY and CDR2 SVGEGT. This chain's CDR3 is CASSTGDLNTEAFF. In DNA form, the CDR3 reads TGTGCCAGCAGTACCGGGGACTTGAACACTGAAGCTTTCTTT.

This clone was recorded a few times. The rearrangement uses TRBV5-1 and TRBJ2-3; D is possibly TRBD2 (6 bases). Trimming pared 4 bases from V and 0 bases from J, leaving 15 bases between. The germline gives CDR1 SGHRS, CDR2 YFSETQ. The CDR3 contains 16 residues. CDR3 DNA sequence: TGCGCCAGCAGCCTCGGGACTTCAACTAGCACAGATACGCAGTATTTT. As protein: CASSLGTSTSTDTQYF.

In nucleotides, the CDR3 is TGTGCCAGCAGTCGCCCCCGGGACAGGGGTGTCCATAGCAATCAGCCCCAGCATTTT. As protein: CASSRPRDRGVHSNQPQHF. The chain joins TRBV28 to TRBJ1-5, with 10 nucleotides matching TRBD1. CDR1 and CDR2 from the germline V gene are MDHEN and SYDVKM. The CDR3 is made up of 19 amino acids. With V trimmed by 5 bases and J by 0 bases, 13 bases remained unmatched. Full variable domain (outside the CDR3, taken from reference TRBV28 and TRBJ1-5): DVKVTQSSRYLVKRTGEKVFLECVQDMDHENMFWYRQDPGLGLRLIYFSYDVKMKEKGDIPEGYSVSREKKERFSLILESASTNQTSMYLCASSRPRDRGVHSNQPQHFGDGTRLSIL.

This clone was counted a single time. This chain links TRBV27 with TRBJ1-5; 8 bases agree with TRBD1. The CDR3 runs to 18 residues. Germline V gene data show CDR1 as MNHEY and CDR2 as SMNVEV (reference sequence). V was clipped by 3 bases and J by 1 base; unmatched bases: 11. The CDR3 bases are TGTGCCAGCAGTTTGGGGCCAACGCAGGGGGCGAGCAATCAGCCCCAGCATTTT. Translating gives CASSLGPTQGASNQPQHF.

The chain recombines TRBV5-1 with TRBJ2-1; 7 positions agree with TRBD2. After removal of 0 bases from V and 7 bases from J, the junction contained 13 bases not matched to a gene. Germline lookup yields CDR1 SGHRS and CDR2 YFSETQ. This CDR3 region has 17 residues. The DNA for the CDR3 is TGCGCCAGCAGCTTGGTTGGGGGAGGGGTCCCCAGGAATGAGCAGTTCTTC. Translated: CASSLVGGGVPRNEQFF.

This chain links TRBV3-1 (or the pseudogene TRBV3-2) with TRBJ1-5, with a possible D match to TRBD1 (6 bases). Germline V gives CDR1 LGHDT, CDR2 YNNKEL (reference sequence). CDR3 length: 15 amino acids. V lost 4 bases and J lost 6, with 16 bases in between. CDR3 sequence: CASSLGGRGAQPQHF. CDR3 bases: TGTGCCAGCAGCCTCGGGGGGCGAGGCGCTCAGCCCCAGCATTTT.

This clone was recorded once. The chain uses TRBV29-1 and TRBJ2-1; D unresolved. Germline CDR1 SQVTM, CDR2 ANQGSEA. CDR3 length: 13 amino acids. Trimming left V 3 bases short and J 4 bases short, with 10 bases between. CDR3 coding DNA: TGCAGCGTTGAGCAGCACAGTTACAATGAGCAGTTCTTC. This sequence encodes CSVEQHSYNEQFF.

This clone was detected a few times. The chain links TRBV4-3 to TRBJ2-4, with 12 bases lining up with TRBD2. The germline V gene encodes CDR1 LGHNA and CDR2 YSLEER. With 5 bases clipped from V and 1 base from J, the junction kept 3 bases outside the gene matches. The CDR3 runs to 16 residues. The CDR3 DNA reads TGCGCCAGCAGCGGACTAGCGGGATCTGCCAAAAACATTCAGTACTTC. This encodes CASSGLAGSAKNIQYF.